This TCR beta chain emerged from a study of cytomegalovirus exposure and HLA in healthy donors. The study ran its PCR with 60 Vbeta and 13 Jbeta primers. This table comes from immunoSEQ multiplex PCR, and its TCRdb copy is limited to in-frame clones, with some not included. The table shows about 200,000 clones, with 80% to 90% occurring only once. Healthy bone marrow donors formed the donor group. General study results and limits: Presence/absence analyses treated sequencing depth as roughly uniform across donors. Later analysis found that TCR beta chains associated with HLA were more clonally expanded than other, equally common chains. Accurate prediction of HLA-A and HLA-B alleles (for most subjects) was reportedly achieved from TCR beta sequences.

This CDR3 spans 11 amino acids. Trimming took 2 bases from V and 6 from J, leaving 5 bases between them. The germline V gene encodes CDR1 SGHVS and CDR2 FQNEAQ. A remark on this clone: The antigen is undetermined.

The sequenced material came from PBMCs. The chain uses TRBV7-8 and TRBJ2-7; D not resolved. The clonotype was recovered from a woman aged 30 to 39 in good health and CMV-seronegative. CDR3 in amino acids: CASSLTGEQYF. CDR3 in DNA: TGTGCCAGCAGCTTAACGGGCGAGCAGTACTTC.